This T cell receptor beta chain was documented in a study of shared clonotypes between healthy human individuals. Findings and limits, study-wide: Estimated richness values were generally larger in naive subsets than in memory subsets.

CDR1 is MNHNY, CDR2 SVGAGI, per germline (reference sequence). This CDR3 region has 13 residues. Trimming stripped 7 bases from V and 4 bases from J, with 11 bases between. As regards this clone: The antigen is undetermined.

The table came from immunoSEQ multiplex PCR; TCRdb's copy has only in-frame clones and leaves some out. The data hold about 1 million clones, with about 74% observed a single time. The chain links TRBV6-6 to TRBJ1-5, with D maybe TRBD1 (5 bases). This clonotype was obtained from a young man in good health. Sequencing was done on a sample of memory CD4+ T cells sorted from blood. The subset here: CD45RA-negative fraction. The CDR3 is CASNPGYNQPQHF. CDR3 sequence (DNA): TGTGCCAGCAACCCAGGGTATAATCAGCCCCAGCATTTT.